Listed here are 27 T cell receptor beta chains from one sample, sequenced in a study of neurological immune-mediated disorders. MiXCR, applied by TCRdb to the 5' RACE reads, yields one record per CDR3 protein. The sample lists approximately 82,000 distinct CDR3 sequences, about 13% seen once, with roughly 5% in the top ten. The time point: longitudinal time-point 2. The sample consisted of PBMCs. These TCRs come from a female donor with HTLV-1-associated myelopathy (HAM/TSP).

This clonotype was observed a few times. This chain uses TRBV20-1 with TRBJ2-1, with 8 bases identical to TRBD2. The germline V gene encodes CDR1 DFQATT and CDR2 SNEGSKA (reference sequence). The CDR3 loop spans 15 amino acids. V gave up 1 base and J gave up 3 bases; unmatched junction bases: 5. The CDR3 DNA reads TGCAGTGCTAGAGTGGCAGCGGGGGACTACAATGAGCAGTTCTTC. This sequence encodes CSARVAAGDYNEQFF.

Many counts were recorded for this clonotype. The chain employs TRBV10-3 and TRBJ2-7; D may be TRBD1 (6 bases). The CDR3 has 13 residues. V was cut by 7 bases and J by 3 bases, with 13 bases left in between. Germline V lookup: CDR1 ENHRY, CDR2 SYGVKD. The CDR3 region is CAITGDTVYEQYF. CDR3 bases: TGTGCCATCACCGGGGACACCGTCTACGAGCAGTACTTC.

This clonotype appeared a few times. J is TRBJ2-7 and V is TRBV5-1; 9 bases agree with TRBD1. CDR3 length equals 14 residues. The V and J ends lost 4 bases and 4 bases, in that order; junction bases with no gene match: 6. Germline assignment: CDR1 SGHRS and CDR2 YFSETQ. CDR3 nucleotides: TGCGCCAGCAGCGTAGCCGGGACAGGGTACGAGCAGTACTTC. It is translated as CASSVAGTGYEQYF.

This clonotype was seen ten or more times. The chain links TRBV4-2 to TRBJ1-5, with D possibly matching TRBD1 (6 bases). V shed 1 base and J shed 0 bases, with 28 bases lying between them. CDR3 length: 22 residues. The V gene's germline CDR1 is LGHNA and CDR2 YNFKEQ. The DNA for the CDR3 is TGTGCCAGCAGCCAAGCGAGCCCCATAAGGGGGTACTTATCTTATAGCAATCAGCCCCAGCATTTT. It codes for CASSQASPIRGYLSYSNQPQHF.

This clonotype was detected many times. The CDR3 region has the DNA TGTGCCAGCAGTTACTTCCGGGACACTGAAGCTTTCTTT. Its protein is CASSYFRDTEAFF. The rearrangement joins TRBV6-6 to TRBJ1-1; D uncertain. Trimming shortened V by 1 base and J by 3 bases, and 6 bases separated the two germline ends. The CDR3 length is 13 residues. Per germline, CDR1 MNHNY and CDR2 SVGAGI (reference sequence).

This chain joins TRBV14 and TRBJ2-1; the match to TRBD1 covers 7 bases. This CDR3 is built from 15 residues. The junction had 6 bases not matched to a gene; V was cut back by 4 bases and J by 3 bases. Germline V gives CDR1 SGHDN, CDR2 FVKESK. The CDR3 loop reads CASSPSRGNYNEQFF. The CDR3 DNA reads TGTGCCAGCAGCCCGAGCAGGGGGAACTACAATGAGCAGTTCTTC.

V is TRBV6-4 and J is TRBJ2-1; TRBD2 aligns across 9 bases. Germline CDR1 reads MRHNA; CDR2 reads SNTAGT. The J segment lost 8 bases and the V segment lost 2 bases, leaving 7 bases of the junction unmatched. The CDR3 consists of 15 residues. The CDR3 spells CASSDGGGAVDEQFF. In DNA form, the CDR3 reads TGTGCCAGCAGTGACGGCGGGGGGGCGGTCGATGAGCAGTTCTTC.

In this sample, this clonotype is medium-sized (0.01 to 0.1%). The rearrangement joins TRBV10-3 to TRBJ2-5; possible D gene TRBD2, 5 bases. Trimming cost V 0 bases and J 3 bases, with 17 bases left between them. The CDR3 has 17 residues. Looked up from germline, CDR1 is ENHRY and CDR2 is SYGVKD. For the CDR3, the DNA is TGTGCCATCAGTGAGTCGGAGGACCTGTGGGAAGAAGAGACCCAGTACTTC. This translates into CAISESEDLWEEETQYF.

Only a few counts were recorded for this clonotype. The rearrangement uses TRBV28 and TRBJ1-5; D call uncertain. CDR1 MDHEN and CDR2 SYDVKM come from the germline V gene. The V gene lost 6 bases and the J gene lost 5 bases, with 8 bases spanning the gap. The CDR3 extends over 12 amino acids. CDR3 nucleotide sequence: TGTGCCAGCAGATGTAAACATCAGCCCCAGCATTTT. Protein product: CASRCKHQPQHF.

At least ten counts were recorded for this clonotype. This chain uses TRBV24-1 with TRBJ2-3; 9 nucleotides match TRBD2. The germline gives CDR1 KGHDR, CDR2 SFDVKD. There are 13 residues in the CDR3. V lost 9 bases and J lost 3; bases outside the gene matches: 3. The CDR3 DNA reads TGTGCCACCCGTGCGGGGGGGACAGATACGCAGTATTTT. Protein product: CATRAGGTDTQYF.

This clonotype qualifies as medium-sized. The chain uses TRBV24-1 and TRBJ2-3; D remains unclear. CDR1 KGHDR and CDR2 SFDVKD come from the germline V gene. There are 17 residues in the CDR3. Deletions cut 0 bases from V and 5 bases from J, with 17 bases between. Written as DNA, the CDR3 is TGTGCCACCAGTGATTTGAAGGACCCCGAAGCATTAGATACGCAGTATTTT. Translating gives CATSDLKDPEALDTQYF.

This clonotype was observed at least ten times. The chain couples TRBV4-1 to TRBJ2-7, with D hard to call. This CDR3 contains 16 residues. Germline CDR1 reads MGHRA; CDR2 reads YSYEKL. The germline V and J ends were trimmed by 5 bases and 5 bases, with 22 bases remaining between them. CDR3 DNA: TGCGCCAGCAGCGAAGCCCCGGATGGTAGGTTCGACGAGCAGTACTTC. Protein sequence: CASSEAPDGRFDEQYF.

This clonotype was detected only a few times. A much larger clone differs from this one at a single base, so this may be a read error. The gene calls are TRBV12-3 or TRBV12-4 and TRBJ2-2; no clear D. V lost 3 bases and J 1 base, leaving 12 bases between the germline ends. The CDR3 runs 16 residues. The CDR3 loop is CASSFGLTGNTGELFF. CDR3 in DNA: TGTGCCAGCAGTTTCGGTCTAACCGGGAACACCGGGGAGCTGTTTTTT.

This clonotype has at least ten counts. The gene calls are TRBV21-1 and TRBJ1-2; the listed D gene, TRBD1, was not tested against the DNA. TRBV21-1 is termed a pseudogene. The CDR3 has 10 residues. This CDR3 reads CASTETSYTF. The CDR3 bases are TGTGCCAGCACCGAGACAAGCTACACCTTC.

This clonotype has at least ten counts. This sequence joins TRBV4-1 and TRBJ2-3, with 8 nucleotides matching TRBD2. From germline, CDR1 is MGHRA and CDR2 YSYEKL. V was clipped by 4 bases and J by 1 base; unmatched bases: 4. The CDR3 runs 15 residues. The CDR3 is CASSLPAGGTDTQYF. The DNA of the CDR3 is TGCGCCAGCAGCCTGCCAGCGGGGGGCACAGATACGCAGTATTTT.

In this sample, this clonotype turned up many times. The CDR3 DNA reads as TGTGCCAGCAGTTACCGGGCCCCAGGGTCGCGGGGGCAGGGAGATACGCAGTATTTT. Its translation: CASSYRAPGSRGQGDTQYF. This chain links TRBV6-5 with TRBJ2-3; the D gene is possibly TRBD2 (7 bases). V gave up 2 bases and J gave up 5 bases, with 26 bases separating them. There are 19 residues in the CDR3. CDR1 and CDR2 (germline): MNHEY, SVGAGI.

This clonotype was observed many times. V gene TRBV10-3 combines with J gene TRBJ2-7; D remains ambiguous. Germline assignment: CDR1 ENHRY and CDR2 SYGVKD. CDR3 length: 15 amino acids. Deletions cut 2 bases from V and 2 bases from J, with 13 bases between. CDR3 protein: CAISEGQYLAYEQYF. The CDR3 bases are TGTGCCATCAGTGAGGGGCAGTACTTAGCCTACGAGCAGTACTTC.

The sample holds many counts of this clonotype. The CDR3 loop reads CASRGAGGESEQYF. CDR3 bases: TGTGCCAGCAGGGGCGCCGGGGGCGAATCCGAGCAGTACTTC. The chain employs TRBV12-3 or TRBV12-4 and TRBJ2-7; D possibly uses TRBD1 or TRBD2 (6 bases each). This CDR3 comprises 14 residues. V lost 6 bases and J 6 bases, leaving 18 bases between the germline ends.

The chain recombines TRBV28 with TRBJ2-3; D gene unclear. CDR1 MDHEN and CDR2 SYDVKM come from the germline V gene. Trimming left V 10 bases short and J 2 bases short, with 7 bases between. CDR3 size: 11 residues. The CDR3 spells CANSYTDTQYF. In nucleotides, the CDR3 is TGTGCCAACAGCTACACAGATACGCAGTATTTT.

Many counts were recorded for this clonotype. The genes are TRBV20-1 and TRBJ1-5; D gene ambiguous. CDR1 and CDR2 from the germline V gene are DFQATT and SNEGSKA (reference sequence). This CDR3 contains 14 residues. V dropped 0 bases and J dropped 1 base, with 7 bases sitting between them. The CDR3 is CSAREGGSNQPQHF. CDR3 coding DNA: TGCAGTGCTAGAGAAGGAGGGAGCAATCAGCCCCAGCATTTT.

This clonotype was counted at least ten times. V usage is TRBV12-3 or TRBV12-4 and J usage is TRBJ1-2; maybe TRBD1 (6 bases). V was cut by 5 bases and J by 2 bases, with 15 bases left in between. The CDR3 is 15 residues long. The CDR3 region has the DNA TGTGCCAGCAGTCCGACCCTAACAGGGAACTATGGCTACACCTTC. This gives the protein CASSPTLTGNYGYTF.

In its sample, this clonotype was seen once. The junction departs from the called germline gene at one end, perhaps through a read error. The chain uses TRBV7-2 and TRBJ2-6; D might be TRBD1 (5 bases). The CDR3 is made up of 17 amino acids. Germline CDR1 and CDR2: SGHTA and FQGNSA. The CDR3 here is CGSNSGPKSSGAKVLTF. Here the CDR3 DNA reads TGTGGCAGCAACTCCGGGCCGAAAAGCTCTGGGGCCAAGGTCCTGACTTTC.

This clonotype was seen repeatedly, ten times or more. The chain recombines TRBV18 with TRBJ2-1, with 12 bases that match TRBD2. CDR3 length: 15 amino acids. The germline V gene has CDR1 KGHSH and CDR2 LQKENI. Trimming cost V 6 bases and J 4 bases; bases outside gene matches: 4. The CDR3 spells CASSRTSGEYNEQFF. In nucleotides, the CDR3 is TGTGCCAGCTCGCGGACTAGCGGGGAGTACAATGAGCAGTTCTTC.

This clonotype was picked up many times. The rearrangement uses TRBV6-5 and TRBJ1-5; D might be TRBD1 (6 bases). The germline V gene encodes CDR1 MNHEY and CDR2 SVGAGI. Between the trimmed V and J ends, which lost 0 bases and 7 bases, there was a span of 13 bases. The CDR3 has 15 amino acids. The CDR3 DNA sequence: TGTGCCAGCAGTTACTCTTACGGGGGGCTACAGCCCCAGCATTTT. Translation gives CASSYSYGGLQPQHF.

This clonotype was recorded at least ten times. This chain connects TRBV28 to TRBJ1-6, with no clear D. The CDR3 sequence is 14 residues long. Per the germline V gene, CDR1 is MDHEN and CDR2 is SYDVKM. V dropped 5 bases and J dropped 10 bases, with 15 bases sitting between them. For the CDR3, the DNA is TGTGCCAGCAGTCCCCTTGGACTGGGCTCACCCCTCCACTTT. Amino acids: CASSPLGLGSPLHF. The full variable domain, in which reference TRBV28 and TRBJ1-6 provide the parts outside the CDR3, is DVKVTQSSRYLVKRTGEKVFLECVQDMDHENMFWYRQDPGLGLRLIYFSYDVKMKEKGDIPEGYSVSREKKERFSLILESASTNQTSMYLCASSPLGLGSPLHFGNGTRLTVT.

In this sample, this clonotype turned up many times. The CDR3 region is CASSLSFQFGADTQYF. CDR3 nucleotide sequence: TGTGCCAGCAGTTTATCCTTTCAATTTGGGGCAGATACGCAGTATTTT. The chain combines TRBV12-3 or TRBV12-4 with TRBJ2-3; D gene ambiguous. Trimming pared 2 bases from V and 4 bases from J, leaving 16 bases between. The CDR3 has 16 residues.

The sample holds many counts of this clonotype. The V gene is TRBV7-9, the J gene TRBJ2-5, with D maybe TRBD2 (5 bases). Deletions cut 5 bases from V and 5 bases from J, with 12 bases between. CDR3 length: 13 residues. CDR1 SEHNR and CDR2 FQNEAQ come from the germline V gene (reference sequence). CDR3 bases: TGTGCCAGCAGCGCCGGGGTCCGGGAGACCCAGTACTTC. It codes for CASSAGVRETQYF.